This is a list of T cell receptor beta chains from one sample in a study of vaccination effects on CD4 cells after COVID-19. Measured with immunoSEQ multiplex PCR; TCRdb has only the in-frame clones, and not every one. The table lists approximately 61,000 clones, roughly 72% of them singletons. Antigens for these TCRs are unknown. The sequenced sample was CD4+ T cells from PBMCs cultured with HCoV-229E spike peptides, obtained after COVID-19 vaccination. All receptors come from a human donor who received a COVID-19 vaccine. CDR3s include the opening cysteine and the closing phenylalanine or tryptophan. Each record gives: D gene, J gene, V gene, clone size, CDR3 protein, CDR3 DNA. A D gene is named only where the DNA matches it firmly. Some rows have no size entry. The others give once, few or many, or a class for an expanded clone.

>TRBD1|TRBJ1-1|TRBV4-1|NA
CASSQGTDRADTEAFF
TGCGCCAGCAGCCAAGGCACGGACAGGGCTGACACTGAAGCTTTCTTT
>NA|TRBJ2-3|TRBV6-5|NA
CASRPHTPGRDTQYF
TGTGCCAGCAGGCCCCACACCCCCGGGCGGGATACGCAGTATTTT
>TRBD1|TRBJ1-2|TRBV7-3|NA
CASSLVKQGSGYTF
TGTGCCAGCAGCTTAGTTAAACAGGGGAGTGGCTACACCTTC
>NA|TRBJ2-3|TRBV2|NA
CASTSTDTQYF
TGTGCCAGCACGAGCACAGATACGCAGTATTTT
>NA|TRBJ1-6|TRBV27|few
CASSLSGSSYNSPLHF
TGTGCCAGCAGTTTATCCGGCAGCTCCTATAATTCACCCCTCCACTTT
>NA|TRBJ2-1|TRBV6-1|NA
CASSEIRDISYNEQFF
TGTGCCAGCAGTGAAATTAGGGACATCTCCTACAATGAGCAGTTCTTC
>NA|TRBJ1-1|TRBV9|NA
CASSGGDGNTEAFF
TGTGCCAGCAGCGGCGGGGACGGGAACACTGAAGCTTTCTTT
>NA|TRBJ2-3|TRBV7-9|once
CASSLPGSRTDTQYF
TGTGCCAGCAGCTTACCAGGGTCCCGCACAGATACGCAGTATTTT
>TRBD1|TRBJ2-3|TRBV5-1|NA
CASSLDATGWNTQYF
TGCGCCAGCAGCTTGGATGCGACAGGGTGGAATACGCAGTATTTT
>NA|TRBJ2-1|TRBV29-1|NA
CSVAALGRNEQFF
TGCAGCGTCGCCGCGTTGGGCCGCAATGAGCAGTTCTTC
>NA|TRBJ1-6|TRBV28|few
CASSSVDSPLHF
TGTGCCAGCAGTTCTGTTGACTCACCCCTCCACTTT
>NA|TRBJ1-2|TRBV7-8|once
CASSPHQAYTF
TGTGCCAGCAGCCCCCATCAAGCCTACACCTTC
>TRBD1|TRBJ1-1|TRBV7-9|NA
CASSPQQGGAFF
TGTGCCAGCAGCCCTCAACAGGGGGGAGCTTTCTTT
>NA|TRBJ2-3|TRBV19|NA
CASKIHGSTDTQYF
TGTGCCAGTAAGATTCATGGGAGCACAGATACGCAGTATTTT
>NA|TRBJ1-1|TRBV10-1|NA
CASQGEGTEAFF
TGCGCCAGCCAGGGCGAGGGCACTGAAGCTTTCTTT
>TRBD1|TRBJ1-4|TRBV7-2|NA
CASTLPDSRQGEKLFF
TGTGCCAGCACCCTTCCGGACAGCCGACAGGGTGAAAAACTGTTTTTT
>NA|TRBJ2-5|TRBV4-1|NA
CASSRGGQNQETQYF
TGCGCCAGCAGCCGAGGCGGACAGAACCAAGAGACCCAGTACTTC
>TRBD1|TRBJ2-2|TRBV19|NA
CASSMGTVNTGELFF
TGTGCCAGTAGTATGGGGACAGTTAACACCGGGGAGCTGTTTTTT
>TRBD1|TRBJ1-5|TRBV5-1|NA
CASSNGTGRNQPQHF
TGCGCCAGCAGTAATGGGACAGGGAGGAATCAGCCCCAGCATTTT
>NA|TRBJ2-3|TRBV5-4|few
CASSLVDTQYF
TGTGCCAGCAGCTTGGTTGATACGCAGTATTTT
>NA|TRBJ1-2|TRBV4-3|NA
CASSPGSGGNYGYTF
TGCGCCAGCAGCCCAGGGTCAGGAGGTAACTATGGCTACACCTTC
>TRBD1|TRBJ2-1|TRBV5-1|NA
CASSPDRDEQFF
TGCGCCAGCAGCCCCGACAGGGATGAGCAGTTCTTC
>TRBD1|TRBJ1-5|TRBV12-5|NA
CASAQGQGNQPQHF
TGTGCTAGTGCCCAAGGACAGGGGAATCAGCCCCAGCATTTT
>NA|TRBJ1-5|TRBV24-1|NA
CASGLGQPQHF
TGTGCCAGCGGTCTAGGTCAGCCCCAGCATTTT
>TRBD2|TRBJ2-1|TRBV10-3|NA
CAISFWVLAGGRGEQFF
TGTGCCATCAGTTTTTGGGTACTAGCGGGGGGGCGAGGTGAGCAGTTCTTC
>TRBD1|TRBJ1-2|TRBV2|NA
CATKQGVGYGYTF
TGTGCCACGAAACAGGGGGTCGGCTATGGCTACACCTTC
>NA|TRBJ1-4|TRBV6-5|NA
CASSRGGSYEKLFF
TGTGCCAGCAGTCGGGGGGGGTCGTATGAAAAACTGTTTTTT
>TRBD1|TRBJ2-3|TRBV28|NA
CASSPTGGVGDTQYF
TGTGCCAGCAGTCCCACAGGGGGCGTAGGAGATACGCAGTATTTT
>NA|TRBJ1-6|TRBV3-1/TRBV3-2|NA
CASSQGAGVNSPLHF
TGTGCCAGCAGCCAAGGAGCAGGGGTTAATTCACCCCTCCACTTT
>NA|TRBJ2-3|TRBV9|NA
CASSAPAGAQDTQYF
TGTGCCAGCAGCGCACCGGCGGGGGCACAAGATACGCAGTATTTT
>NA|TRBJ1-5|TRBV5-5|NA
CASSRTGANQPQHF
TGTGCCAGCAGCCGTACAGGCGCGAATCAGCCCCAGCATTTT
>NA|TRBJ1-1|TRBV2|NA
CASGPQGMFTEAFF
TGTGCCAGCGGTCCTCAGGGGATGTTCACTGAAGCTTTCTTT
>NA|TRBJ1-1|TRBV5-5|NA
CASSLPTGYTEAFF
TGTGCCAGCAGCTTACCGACAGGTTACACTGAAGCTTTCTTT
>TRBD1|TRBJ2-2|TRBV29-1|NA
CSALGQGFISNTGELFF
TGCAGCGCCCTCGGACAGGGTTTTATTAGCAACACCGGGGAGCTGTTTTTT
>NA|TRBJ1-6|TRBV19|NA
CASSIDRGSPLHF
TGTGCCAGTAGTATAGATCGTGGGTCACCCCTCCACTTT
>NA|TRBJ1-1|TRBV10-3|NA
CAIRRTVGDTEAFF
TGTGCCATCAGACGGACAGTCGGGGACACTGAAGCTTTCTTT
>TRBD1|TRBJ2-2|TRBV28|few
CASSGTANTGELFF
TGTGCCAGCAGCGGGACAGCGAACACCGGGGAGCTGTTTTTT
>TRBD1|TRBJ1-6|TRBV5-5|NA
CASSHGQGSSPLHF
TGTGCCAGCAGCCACGGACAGGGGAGTTCACCCCTCCACTTT
>NA|TRBJ1-4|TRBV5-1|NA
CASSLTSGATNEKLFF
TGCGCCAGCAGCTTGACGTCAGGGGCAACTAATGAAAAACTGTTTTTT
>NA|TRBJ2-5|TRBV5-1|NA
CASSSDSKETQYF
TGCGCCAGCAGCTCGGACTCCAAGGAGACCCAGTACTTC
>NA|TRBJ1-5|TRBV9|once
CASSPPGYNQPQHF
TGTGCCAGCAGCCCGCCAGGTTACAATCAGCCCCAGCATTTT
>NA|TRBJ2-5|TRBV9|NA
CASSVSGGKETQYF
TGTGCCAGCAGCGTATCTGGTGGAAAAGAGACCCAGTACTTC
>NA|TRBJ1-5|TRBV19|NA
CASSPWGEHQPQHF
TGTGCCAGTAGTCCTTGGGGAGAGCACCAGCCCCAGCATTTT
>NA|TRBJ1-3|TRBV7-8|NA
CASSLGGVYSGNTIYF
TGTGCCAGCAGCTTAGGGGGGGTCTACTCTGGAAACACCATATATTTT
>NA|TRBJ2-2|TRBV5-1|NA
CASSLVGPPVNTGELFF
TGCGCCAGCAGCTTGGTTGGGCCCCCGGTGAACACCGGGGAGCTGTTTTTT
>NA|TRBJ2-1|TRBV6-5|NA
CAATGNSYNEQFF
TGTGCCGCTACAGGGAATTCCTACAATGAGCAGTTCTTC
>NA|TRBJ2-5|TRBV27|NA
CASSLVSTPQETQYF
TGTGCCAGCAGTTTAGTGTCGACACCCCAAGAGACCCAGTACTTC
>TRBD1|TRBJ1-4|TRBV7-2|NA
CATVRGRGEKLFF
TGTGCCACCGTTAGGGGGCGCGGTGAAAAACTGTTTTTT
>NA|TRBJ2-3|TRBV29-1|NA
CSVGRGFSDTQYF
TGCAGCGTTGGCAGGGGTTTCTCAGATACGCAGTATTTT
>TRBD2|TRBJ2-5|TRBV29-1|NA
CSVGLAGGRGETQYF
TGCAGCGTTGGACTAGCGGGGGGCCGAGGGGAGACCCAGTACTTC
>TRBD1|TRBJ1-2|TRBV24-1|NA
CATADRVEGYTF
TGTGCCACCGCCGACAGGGTGGAAGGCTACACCTTC
>NA|TRBJ1-4|TRBV5-1|NA
CASSGGTNEKLFF
TGCGCCAGCAGCGGGGGCACTAATGAAAAACTGTTTTTT
>NA|TRBJ1-5|TRBV28|NA
CASGTPGNDQPQHF
TGTGCCAGCGGGACCCCCGGTAACGATCAGCCCCAGCATTTT
>NA|TRBJ2-1|TRBV9|once
CASSGQGGANNEQFF
TGTGCCAGCAGCGGCCAGGGGGGGGCGAACAATGAGCAGTTCTTC